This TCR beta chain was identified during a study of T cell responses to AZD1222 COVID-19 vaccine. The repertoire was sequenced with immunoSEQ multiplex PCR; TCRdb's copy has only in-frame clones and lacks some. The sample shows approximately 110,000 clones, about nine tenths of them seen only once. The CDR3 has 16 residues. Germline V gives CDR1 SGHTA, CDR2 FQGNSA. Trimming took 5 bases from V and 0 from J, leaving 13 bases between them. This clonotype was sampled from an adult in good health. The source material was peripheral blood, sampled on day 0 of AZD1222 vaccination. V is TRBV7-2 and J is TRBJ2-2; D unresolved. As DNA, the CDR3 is TGTGCCAGCAGCCCCACGTGGGCCGCGAACACCGGGGAGCTGTTTTTT. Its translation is CASSPTWAANTGELFF.